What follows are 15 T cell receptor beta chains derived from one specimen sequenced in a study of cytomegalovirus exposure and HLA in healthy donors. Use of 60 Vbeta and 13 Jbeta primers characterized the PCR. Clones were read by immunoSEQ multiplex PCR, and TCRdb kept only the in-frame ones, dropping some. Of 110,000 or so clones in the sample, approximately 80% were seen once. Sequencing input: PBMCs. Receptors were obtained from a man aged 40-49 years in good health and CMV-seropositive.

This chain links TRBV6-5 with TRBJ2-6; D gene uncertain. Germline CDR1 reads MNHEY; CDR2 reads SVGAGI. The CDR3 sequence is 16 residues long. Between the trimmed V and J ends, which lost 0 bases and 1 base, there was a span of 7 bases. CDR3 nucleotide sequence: TGTGCCAGCAGTTACTCGATGAGTTCTGGGGCCAACGTCCTGACTTTC. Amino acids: CASSYSMSSGANVLTF.

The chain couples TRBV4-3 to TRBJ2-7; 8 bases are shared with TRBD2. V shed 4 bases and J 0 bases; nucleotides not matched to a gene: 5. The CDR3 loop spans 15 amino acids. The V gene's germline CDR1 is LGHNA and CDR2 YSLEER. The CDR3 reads CASSPVAGGSYEQYF. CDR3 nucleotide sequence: TGCGCCAGCAGCCCCGTCGCGGGGGGCTCCTACGAGCAGTACTTC.

CDR3 in amino acids: CASSLGDRDTEAFF. As DNA, the CDR3 is TGCGCCAGCAGCTTGGGGGACAGGGACACTGAAGCTTTCTTT. The chain combines TRBV5-1 with TRBJ1-1, with 9 bases fitting TRBD1. This CDR3 region has 14 residues. The J segment lost 3 bases and the V segment lost 0 bases, leaving 0 bases of the junction unmatched. CDR1 is SGHRS and CDR2 is YFSETQ in the germline V gene.

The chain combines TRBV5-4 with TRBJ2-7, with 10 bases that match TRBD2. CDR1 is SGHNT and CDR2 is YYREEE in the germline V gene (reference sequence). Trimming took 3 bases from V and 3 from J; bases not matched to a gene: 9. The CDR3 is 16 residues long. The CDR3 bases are TGTGCCAGCAGCTCATGGGCTAGCGGGGGAGGCTACGAGCAGTACTTC. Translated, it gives CASSSWASGGGYEQYF.

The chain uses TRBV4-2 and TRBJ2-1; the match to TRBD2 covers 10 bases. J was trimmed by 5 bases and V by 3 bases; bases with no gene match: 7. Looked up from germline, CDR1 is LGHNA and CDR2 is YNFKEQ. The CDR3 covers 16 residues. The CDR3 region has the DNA TGTGCCAGCAGCCACGGAGGGACTAGCGCAGACAATGAGCAGTTCTTC. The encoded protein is CASSHGGTSADNEQFF.

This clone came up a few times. The DNA of the CDR3 is TGTGCCAGCAGCGCGGGACAGGGGGCGGATACGCAGTATTTT. This codes for CASSAGQGADTQYF. The chain uses TRBV9 and TRBJ2-3; 12 nucleotides align to TRBD1. The CDR3 has 14 amino acids. Trimming removed 3 bases from V and 6 bases from J; junction bases left unmatched: 2. Looked up from germline, CDR1 is SGDLS and CDR2 is YYNGEE.

The chain's CDR3 is CASSLVGVGGEQFF. In nucleotides, the CDR3 is TGTGCCAGCAGCTTAGTAGGGGTTGGCGGTGAGCAGTTCTTC. The genes are TRBV7-9 and TRBJ2-1; tentative D call: TRBD1 (5 bases). The CDR3 length is 14 residues. CDR1 and CDR2 from the germline V gene are SEHNR and FQNEAQ (reference sequence). Trimming stripped 1 base from V and 9 bases from J, with 13 bases between.

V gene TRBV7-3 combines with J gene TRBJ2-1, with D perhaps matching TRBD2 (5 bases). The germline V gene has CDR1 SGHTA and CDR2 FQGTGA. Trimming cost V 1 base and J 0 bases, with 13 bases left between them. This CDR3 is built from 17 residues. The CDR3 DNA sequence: TGTGCCAGCAGCTTAAGTCCTAGCTGGAGCTCCTACAATGAGCAGTTCTTC. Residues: CASSLSPSWSSYNEQFF.

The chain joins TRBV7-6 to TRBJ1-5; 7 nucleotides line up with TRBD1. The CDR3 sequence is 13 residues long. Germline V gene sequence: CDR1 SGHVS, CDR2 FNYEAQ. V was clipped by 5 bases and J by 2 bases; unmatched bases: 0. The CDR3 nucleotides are TGTGCCAGCAGCACAGGGGGCAATCAGCCCCAGCATTTT. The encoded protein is CASSTGGNQPQHF.

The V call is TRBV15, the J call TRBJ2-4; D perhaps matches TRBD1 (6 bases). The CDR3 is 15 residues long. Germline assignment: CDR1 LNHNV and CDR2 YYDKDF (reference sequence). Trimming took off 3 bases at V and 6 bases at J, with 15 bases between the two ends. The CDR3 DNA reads TGTGCCACCAGCAGCGACAAGGGGGACCTAAACATTCAGTACTTC. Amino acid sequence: CATSSDKGDLNIQYF.

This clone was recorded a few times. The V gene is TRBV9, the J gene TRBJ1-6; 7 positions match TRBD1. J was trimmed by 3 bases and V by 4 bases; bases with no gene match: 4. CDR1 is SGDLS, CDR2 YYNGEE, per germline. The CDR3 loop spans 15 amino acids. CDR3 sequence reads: CASSSRDSYNSPLHF. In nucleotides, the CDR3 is TGTGCCAGCAGCTCTCGGGACAGCTATAATTCACCCCTCCACTTT. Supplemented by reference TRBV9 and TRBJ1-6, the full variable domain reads DSGVTQTPKHLITATGQRVTLRCSPRSGDLSVYWYQQSLDQGLQFLIQYYNGEERAKGNILERFSAQQFPDLHSELNLSSLELGDSALYFCASSSRDSYNSPLHFGNGTRLTVT.

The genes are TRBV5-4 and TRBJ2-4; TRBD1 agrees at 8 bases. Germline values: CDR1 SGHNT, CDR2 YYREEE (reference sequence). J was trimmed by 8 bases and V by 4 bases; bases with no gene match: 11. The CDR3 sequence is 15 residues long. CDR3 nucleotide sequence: TGTGCCAGCAGCCTGACAGGGGCCCTCACCGACATTCAGTACTTC. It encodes CASSLTGALTDIQYF.

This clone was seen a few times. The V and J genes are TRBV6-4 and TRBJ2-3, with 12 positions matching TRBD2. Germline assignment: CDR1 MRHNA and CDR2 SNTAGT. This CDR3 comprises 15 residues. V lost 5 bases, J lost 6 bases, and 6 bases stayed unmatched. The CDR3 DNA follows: TGTGCCAGCAGTCCACTAGCGGGGGGATCGGATACGCAGTATTTT. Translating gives CASSPLAGGSDTQYF.

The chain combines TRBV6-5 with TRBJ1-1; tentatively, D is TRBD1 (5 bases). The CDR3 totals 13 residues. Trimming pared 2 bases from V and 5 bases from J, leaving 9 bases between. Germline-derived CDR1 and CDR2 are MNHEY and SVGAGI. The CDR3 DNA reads TGTGCCAGCAGTTACGGGGGGGGGACTGAAGCTTTCTTT. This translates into CASSYGGGTEAFF.

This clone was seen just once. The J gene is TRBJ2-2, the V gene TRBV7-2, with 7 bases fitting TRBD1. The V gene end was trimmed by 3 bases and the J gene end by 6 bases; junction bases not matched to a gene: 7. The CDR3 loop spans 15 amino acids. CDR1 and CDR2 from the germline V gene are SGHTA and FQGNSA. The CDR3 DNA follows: TGTGCCAGCAGCTTGGACCAGCAGGGGGCCGGGGAGCTGTTTTTT. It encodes CASSLDQQGAGELFF.